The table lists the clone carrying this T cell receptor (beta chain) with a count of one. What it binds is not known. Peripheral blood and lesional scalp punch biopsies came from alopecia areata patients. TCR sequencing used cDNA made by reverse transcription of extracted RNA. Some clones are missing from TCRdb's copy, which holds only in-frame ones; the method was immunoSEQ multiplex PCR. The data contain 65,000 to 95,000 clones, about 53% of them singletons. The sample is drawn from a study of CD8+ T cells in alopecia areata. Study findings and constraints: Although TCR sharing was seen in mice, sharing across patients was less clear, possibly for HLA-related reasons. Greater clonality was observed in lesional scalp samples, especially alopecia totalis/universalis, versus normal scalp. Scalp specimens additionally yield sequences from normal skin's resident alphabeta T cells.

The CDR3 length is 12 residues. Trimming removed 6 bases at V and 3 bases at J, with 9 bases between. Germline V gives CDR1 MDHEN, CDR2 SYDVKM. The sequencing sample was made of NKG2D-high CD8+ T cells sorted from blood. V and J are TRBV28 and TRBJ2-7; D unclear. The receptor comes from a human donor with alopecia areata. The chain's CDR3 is CASRGANYEQYF. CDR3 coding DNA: TGTGCCAGCAGGGGCGCGAACTACGAGCAGTACTTC. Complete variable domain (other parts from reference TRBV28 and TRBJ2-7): DVKVTQSSRYLVKRTGEKVFLECVQDMDHENMFWYRQDPGLGLRLIYFSYDVKMKEKGDIPEGYSVSREKKERFSLILESASTNQTSMYLCASRGANYEQYFGPGTRLTVT.